Below, 26 T cell receptor beta chains from the same sample are listed, as sequenced in a study of glioma-infiltrating T cells after dendritic cell vaccination. The data were produced by immunoSEQ multiplex PCR, yet TCRdb's version contains in-frame clones alone and is incomplete. The data hold about 73,000 clones, with over 75% observed a single time. Here the sequenced sample was blood, taken before dendritic cell vaccination. Receptors were obtained from a human donor with glioblastoma.

The CDR3 loop reads CASSPGTGAEAFF. The CDR3 DNA sequence: TGTGCCAGCTCACCCGGGACAGGGGCTGAAGCTTTCTTT. The chain couples TRBV18 to TRBJ1-1; TRBD1 agrees at 10 bases. Germline trimming cut 3 bases from V and 6 bases from J; bases unmatched to any gene: 1. CDR3 length equals 13 residues. Germline-derived CDR1 and CDR2 are KGHSH and LQKENI.

The chain employs TRBV4-2 and TRBJ1-2; 7 bases are a match to TRBD1. The CDR3 has 16 amino acids. The V segment lost 2 bases and the J segment 5 bases; nucleotides outside the gene matches: 11. Germline loops: CDR1 LGHNA, CDR2 YNFKEQ. The CDR3 is CASSQREGGAGYGYTF. For the CDR3, the DNA is TGTGCCAGCAGCCAAAGAGAAGGGGGCGCGGGATATGGCTACACCTTC.

This chain links TRBV5-1 with TRBJ1-1; no definite D call. The CDR3 is 13 amino acids. Germline-derived CDR1 and CDR2 are SGHRS and YFSETQ. Trimming took 6 bases from V and 5 from J, leaving 14 bases between them. CDR3 sequence reads: CASTAWSGTEAFF. As DNA, the CDR3 is TGCGCCAGCACCGCGTGGAGTGGGACTGAAGCTTTCTTT.

The genes are TRBV5-1 and TRBJ2-1; TRBD1 matches 10 bases. The CDR3 has 15 residues. V dropped 3 bases and J dropped 5; count of bases not matched to a gene: 5. CDR1 SGHRS and CDR2 YFSETQ come from the germline V gene. This chain's CDR3 is CASSSGQGRNNEQFF. In DNA, the CDR3 is TGCGCCAGCAGCTCGGGACAGGGGCGCAACAATGAGCAGTTCTTC.

The rearrangement links TRBV27 to TRBJ2-3; TRBD2 matches at 10 bases. This CDR3 spans 19 amino acids. V was pared by 2 bases and J by 0 bases, with 11 bases of the junction left unmatched. Germline CDR1 is MNHEY and CDR2 is SMNVEV (reference sequence). CDR3 DNA: TGTGCCAGCAGTTTAGGGACTAGCGCTCTGTCACCTAGCACAGATACGCAGTATTTT. Residues: CASSLGTSALSPSTDTQYF.

The chain links TRBV2 to TRBJ2-7; 8 bases fit TRBD1. CDR3 length: 15 amino acids. Trimming took 5 bases from V and 2 from J; bases not matched to a gene: 8. CDR1 and CDR2 from the germline V gene are SNHLY and FYNNEI. The CDR3 spells CASSQRTGRTYEQYF. The CDR3 nucleotides read TGTGCCAGCAGTCAAAGGACAGGGAGGACCTACGAGCAGTACTTC.

V gene TRBV19 combines with J gene TRBJ2-7; the D is unclear. This CDR3 spans 14 amino acids. V was clipped by 0 bases and J by 4 bases, with 10 bases between them. Looked up from germline, CDR1 is LNHDA and CDR2 is SQIVND (reference sequence). CDR3 loop: CASSIDSTGYEQYV. Here the CDR3 DNA reads TGTGCCAGTAGTATAGATTCGACCGGGTACGAGCAGTACGTC.

V gene TRBV5-8 combines with J gene TRBJ1-2, with TRBD1 matching 9 bases. This CDR3 region has 15 residues. CDR1 is SGHTS, CDR2 YDEGEE, per germline. V shed 2 bases, J shed 4 bases, and the junction held 6 bases outside the gene matches. The CDR3 sequence is CASSLNRGQGYGYTF. The CDR3 DNA follows: TGTGCCAGCAGCTTAAACAGGGGGCAGGGCTATGGCTACACCTTC.

This sequence joins TRBV18 and TRBJ1-4, with TRBD1 identical over 10 bases. The J segment lost 7 bases and the V segment lost 1 base, leaving 9 bases of the junction unmatched. Germline V lookup: CDR1 KGHSH, CDR2 LQKENI. This CDR3 is 17 amino acids long. This chain's CDR3 is CASSPLGTGATLEKLFF. As DNA, the CDR3 is TGTGCCAGCTCACCACTTGGGACAGGGGCTACCCTTGAAAAACTGTTTTTT.

The chain links TRBV5-1 to TRBJ1-2; D uncertain. Germline CDR1 and CDR2: SGHRS and YFSETQ. V lost 4 bases and J lost 4, with 11 bases in between. The CDR3 is 13 residues long. CDR3 sequence reads: CASSPTGGYGYTF. As DNA, the CDR3 is TGCGCCAGCAGCCCTACGGGAGGCTATGGCTACACCTTC.

V usage is TRBV5-3 and J usage is TRBJ2-7, with a possible D match to TRBD1 (5 bases). TRBV5-3 belongs to the ORF category, with a function that is uncertain. Trimming shortened V by 2 bases and J by 6 bases, and 15 bases separated the two germline ends. The CDR3 runs to 14 residues. Written as DNA, the CDR3 is TGTGCCAGAAGCTTAAAAGACAGCACGCGCGAGCAGTACGTC. It encodes CARSLKDSTREQYV.

The CDR3 coding sequence is TGTGCCAGCAGCCAAGGGACTAGCGGGGTCACAGATACGCAGTATTTT. Its protein is CASSQGTSGVTDTQYF. The chain couples TRBV14 to TRBJ2-3; TRBD2 matches at 12 bases. The junction had 1 base not matched to a gene; V was cut back by 1 base and J by 2 bases. The CDR3 consists of 16 residues. In germline, CDR1 is SGHDN, CDR2 FVKESK.

V is TRBV9 and J is TRBJ1-6; no definite D call. In germline, CDR1 is SGDLS, CDR2 YYNGEE. The CDR3 runs to 15 residues. The V end lost 0 bases, the J end lost 7 bases, and 11 bases lay between the germline ends. Here the CDR3 reads CASSVDHSRNSPLHF. Written as DNA, the CDR3 is TGTGCCAGCAGCGTAGATCACAGCCGAAATTCACCCCTCCACTTT.

The chain employs TRBV6-1 and TRBJ2-1; 10 bases line up with TRBD2. The V gene end was trimmed by 3 bases and the J gene end by 15 bases; junction bases not matched to a gene: 11. This CDR3 comprises 14 residues. Germline V gene data show CDR1 as MNHNS and CDR2 as SASEGT. The DNA of the CDR3 is TGTGCCAGCAGTGAGTTGGCTAGCGGGAGTTTATGGTTCTTC. This encodes CASSELASGSLWFF.

The V and J genes are TRBV27 and TRBJ2-7, with 10 positions matching TRBD1. Germline CDR1 is MNHEY and CDR2 is SMNVEV (reference sequence). With 2 bases clipped from V and 0 bases from J, the junction kept 19 bases outside the gene matches. There are 21 residues in the CDR3. The CDR3 DNA reads as TGTGCCAGCAGTTTAGGCGGAGGGACAGGGGTCTTTTGGGACTACTCCTACGAGCAGTACTTC. It translates to CASSLGGGTGVFWDYSYEQYF.

The chain combines TRBV5-1 with TRBJ1-1; TRBD1 matches 10 bases. The V and J ends lost 6 bases and 0 bases, in that order; junction bases with no gene match: 8. CDR1 and CDR2 from the germline V gene are SGHRS and YFSETQ. This CDR3 is built from 16 residues. CDR3 nucleotide sequence: TGCGCCAGCAACAGAGGGACAGGGGACATGAACACTGAAGCTTTCTTT. Translation: CASNRGTGDMNTEAFF.

A word on this clone: This specimen includes other DNA sequences encoding the same CDR3. The chain links TRBV27 to TRBJ2-7, with a weak D call TRBD2 (5 bases). This CDR3 is 16 amino acids long. Germline CDR1 is MNHEY and CDR2 is SMNVEV (reference sequence). V lost 3 bases, J lost 3 bases, and 18 bases lay in between. The CDR3 protein is CASSFYSPQEGYEQYF. CDR3 in DNA: TGTGCCAGCAGTTTCTATTCTCCCCAAGAGGGCTACGAGCAGTACTTC.

The chain uses TRBV7-9 and TRBJ1-1, with no clear D. This CDR3 region has 15 residues. V dropped 5 bases and J dropped 2 bases, with 15 bases sitting between them. Germline CDR1 reads SEHNR; CDR2 reads FQNEAQ (reference sequence). The CDR3 DNA reads TGTGCCAGCAGCCCCCCTCCATCAGGCAACACTGAAGCTTTCTTT. It yields the protein CASSPPPSGNTEAFF.

A word on this clone: An end of the junction does not agree with germline; a read error may underlie this. The V gene is TRBV13, the J gene TRBJ1-6; TRBD1 is a possible D gene (6 bases). The CDR3 has 18 amino acids. Germline assignment: CDR1 PRHDT and CDR2 FYEKMQ (reference sequence). The CDR3 nucleotides read TGTGCCAGCAGCTTTGGACAGTCCGAAGGGTTGAGCAATTCACTCCTCCACTTT. Protein: CASSFGQSEGLSNSLLHF.

The CDR3 nucleotides read TGTGCCAGCAGTTTAAACAGGAACACTGAAGCTTTCTTT. Its translation is CASSLNRNTEAFF. The V gene is TRBV27, the J gene TRBJ1-1; D gene uncertain. The CDR3 totals 13 residues. The ends were cut back, 2 bases at V and 1 base at J, with 5 bases in the middle. Germline V gene data show CDR1 as MNHEY and CDR2 as SMNVEV (reference sequence).

The chain has TRBV7-9 and TRBJ1-1; perhaps TRBD1 as D (6 bases). From germline, CDR1 is SEHNR and CDR2 FQNEAQ (reference sequence). There are 14 residues in the CDR3. The V gene lost 4 bases and the J gene lost 0 bases, with 9 bases spanning the gap. CDR3 amino acids: CASSYGGLNTEAFF. CDR3 nucleotides: TGTGCCAGCAGCTATGGGGGCCTGAACACTGAAGCTTTCTTT.

As DNA, the CDR3 is TGTGCCAGCAGCCAAGAGTCACAGGGAGTGGGAGGAAACACCATATATTTT. It codes for CASSQESQGVGGNTIYF. The V call is TRBV4-2, the J call TRBJ1-3, with a possible D match to TRBD1 (6 bases). This CDR3 comprises 17 residues. Germline V gives CDR1 LGHNA, CDR2 YNFKEQ. Trimming removed 0 bases at V and 4 bases at J, with 16 bases between.

The chain uses TRBV19 and TRBJ2-4, with TRBD1 matching over 8 bases. The CDR3 has 15 amino acids. CDR1 and CDR2 (germline): LNHDA, SQIVND (reference sequence). With V trimmed by 3 bases and J by 8 bases, 9 bases remained unmatched. CDR3 region: CASSIRAGGRDIQYF. CDR3 nucleotide sequence: TGTGCCAGTAGTATTAGGGCAGGGGGCCGGGACATTCAGTACTTC.

V and J are TRBV11-2 and TRBJ1-4; D not resolved. This CDR3 spans 11 amino acids. V was cut by 5 bases and J by 12 bases, with 10 bases left in between. Looked up from germline, CDR1 is SGHAT and CDR2 is FQNNGV. The CDR3 DNA reads as TGTGCCAGCAGCCCCGCGGGCCAACTGTTTTTT. Its translation: CASSPAGQLFF.

The V call is TRBV19, the J call TRBJ2-2; 9 positions agree with TRBD1. The V and J ends lost 8 bases and 6 bases, in that order; junction bases with no gene match: 7. Germline V gene sequence: CDR1 LNHDA, CDR2 SQIVND (reference sequence). The CDR3 runs 14 residues. CDR3 region: CASGTGGSAGELFF. In nucleotides, the CDR3 is TGTGCCAGTGGTACAGGGGGCAGCGCCGGGGAGCTGTTTTTT.

This clone showed up just a few times. The rearrangement uses TRBV2 and TRBJ2-7; D gene uncertain. Germline V CDR1 and CDR2: SNHLY, FYNNEI. This CDR3 is built from 15 residues. V dropped 0 bases and J dropped 2 bases, with 11 bases sitting between them. The CDR3 coding sequence is TGTGCCAGCAGTGAAGCTTTGTACCGAGCCTACGAGCAGTACTTC. Protein sequence: CASSEALYRAYEQYF. The variable domain in full, completed from reference TRBV2 and TRBJ2-7, reads EPEVTQTPSHQVTQMGQEVILRCVPISNHLYFYWYRQILGQKVEFLVSFYNNEISEKSEIFDDQFSVERPDGSNFTLKIRSTKLEDSAMYFCASSEALYRAYEQYFGPGTRLTVT.